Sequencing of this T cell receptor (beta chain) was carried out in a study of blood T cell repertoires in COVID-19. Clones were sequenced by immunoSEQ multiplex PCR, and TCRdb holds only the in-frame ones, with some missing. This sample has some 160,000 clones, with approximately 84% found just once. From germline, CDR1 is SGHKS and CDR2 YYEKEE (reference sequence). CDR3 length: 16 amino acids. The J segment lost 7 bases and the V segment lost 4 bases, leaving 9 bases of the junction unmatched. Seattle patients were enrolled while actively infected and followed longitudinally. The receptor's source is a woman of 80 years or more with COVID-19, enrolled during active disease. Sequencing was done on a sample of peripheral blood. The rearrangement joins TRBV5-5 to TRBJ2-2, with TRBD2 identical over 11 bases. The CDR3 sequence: CASSILAGGLGGELFF. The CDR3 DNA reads TGTGCCAGCAGCATTCTAGCGGGGGGACTCGGCGGGGAGCTGTTTTTT.